These 27 T cell receptor beta chains came from one sample sequenced in a study of cytomegalovirus exposure and HLA in healthy donors. Primers: 60 Vbeta forward and 13 Jbeta reverse. This table comes from immunoSEQ multiplex PCR, and its TCRdb copy is limited to in-frame clones, with some not included. The sample lists about 150,000 clones, roughly four fifths seen once, with 5.5% to 6% in the top ten. Sequenced material: PBMCs. The receptors were gathered from a man younger than 45 in good health and CMV-seropositive.

The chain is built from TRBV11-2 and TRBJ2-1; 13 nucleotides match TRBD2. Germline trimming cut 5 bases from V and 7 bases from J; bases unmatched to any gene: 2. The CDR3 spans 14 residues. The V gene's germline CDR1 is SGHAT and CDR2 FQNNGV. CDR3 DNA sequence: TGTGCCAGCAGCAAGACTAGCGGGAGGAATGAGCAGTTCTTC. Protein: CASSKTSGRNEQFF.

J is TRBJ1-3 and V is TRBV5-1, with D possibly matching TRBD1 (6 bases). Germline loops: CDR1 SGHRS, CDR2 YFSETQ. Deletions cut 4 bases from V and 0 bases from J, with 17 bases between. The CDR3 sequence is 17 residues long. CDR3 protein: CASSPLGQQNSGNTIYF. The CDR3 bases are TGCGCCAGCAGCCCACTTGGACAGCAAAACTCTGGAAACACCATATATTTT.

The V call is TRBV2, the J call TRBJ2-5; TRBD2 matches at 13 bases. This CDR3 region has 16 residues. The V segment lost 4 bases and the J segment 2 bases; nucleotides outside the gene matches: 4. CDR1 and CDR2 from the germline V gene are SNHLY and FYNNEI. The CDR3 region is CASSVGTSGDQETQYF. As DNA, the CDR3 is TGTGCCAGCAGTGTGGGGACTAGCGGGGATCAAGAGACCCAGTACTTC.

The rearrangement uses TRBV6-1 and TRBJ2-7, with TRBD2 matching over 11 bases. The V and J ends lost 6 bases and 5 bases, in that order; junction bases with no gene match: 6. Germline CDR1 and CDR2: MNHNS and SASEGT. The CDR3 contains 14 residues. CDR3 in DNA: TGTGCCAGCAGGATCGGACTAGCGGGTGACGAGCAGTACTTC. This encodes CASRIGLAGDEQYF.

The V call is TRBV5-1, the J call TRBJ2-3; TRBD2 matches 12 bases. Germline lookup yields CDR1 SGHRS and CDR2 YFSETQ. Losses at the gene ends were 1 base for V and 5 bases for J; bases not matched to a gene: 2. This CDR3 has 15 amino acids. CDR3 loop: CASSLTSGGQDTQYF. CDR3 bases: TGCGCCAGCAGCTTGACTAGCGGGGGGCAAGATACGCAGTATTTT.

For the CDR3, the DNA is TGTGCCAGCAGCTTCTCCACAAGCTCCTACGAGCAGTACTTC. Amino acid sequence: CASSFSTSSYEQYF. The rearrangement joins TRBV7-9 to TRBJ2-7; no clear D. Germline CDR1 SEHNR, CDR2 FQNEAQ (reference sequence). This CDR3 spans 14 amino acids. V gave up 3 bases and J gave up 0 bases, with 9 bases separating them.

The V and J genes are TRBV29-1 and TRBJ2-7; no reliable D call. The length of the CDR3 is 10 residues. From germline, CDR1 is SQVTM and CDR2 ANQGSEA. V lost 6 bases, J lost 5 bases, and 8 bases lay in between. CDR3 sequence reads: CSVADNEQYF. The CDR3 nucleotides are TGCAGCGTCGCGGATAACGAGCAGTACTTC.

V and J are TRBV5-5 and TRBJ2-3; D call uncertain. This CDR3 comprises 11 residues. Germline CDR1 and CDR2: SGHKS and YYEKEE (reference sequence). V was clipped by 2 bases and J by 5 bases, with 3 bases between them. CDR3 bases: TGTGCCAGCAGCTTCTTAGATACGCAGTATTTT. This translates into CASSFLDTQYF. Based on the CDR3 plus reference TRBV5-5 and TRBJ2-3, the full variable domain is DAGVTQSPTHLIKTRGQQVTLRCSPISGHKSVSWYQQVLGQGPQFIFQYYEKEERGRGNFPDRFSARQFPNYSSELNVNALLLGDSALYLCASSFLDTQYFGPGTRLTVL.

The rearrangement uses TRBV28 and TRBJ2-7; perhaps TRBD2 as D (6 bases). Per the germline V gene, CDR1 is MDHEN and CDR2 is SYDVKM. This CDR3 has 16 residues. Trimming removed 3 bases from V and 3 bases from J, with 18 bases in between. DNA of the CDR3: TGTGCCAGCAGTTTGGCGGGGACGTTATCATACTACGAGCAGTACTTC. Its translation is CASSLAGTLSYYEQYF.

This clone was seen a handful of times. The chain carries TRBV19 and TRBJ2-1; TRBD2 is a possible D gene (6 bases). Looked up from germline, CDR1 is LNHDA and CDR2 is SQIVND (reference sequence). V gave up 3 bases and J gave up 1 base, with 7 bases separating them. The CDR3 has 14 residues. The DNA for the CDR3 is TGTGCCAGTAGTATGACTAGTTCCTACAATGAGCAGTTCTTC. Translating gives CASSMTSSYNEQFF.

The chain combines TRBV28 with TRBJ1-5, with 8 bases matching TRBD1. J was trimmed by 7 bases and V by 2 bases; bases with no gene match: 10. CDR1 is MDHEN and CDR2 is SYDVKM in the germline V gene. The CDR3 has 16 amino acids. The CDR3 region has the DNA TGTGCCAGCAGTTTAAAGGGGACAGGAGGTAGGCAGCCCCAGCATTTT. Translated, it gives CASSLKGTGGRQPQHF.

J is TRBJ2-3 and V is TRBV6-1; 10 bases fit TRBD2. The CDR3 is 15 amino acids. From germline, CDR1 is MNHNS and CDR2 SASEGT. V trimming: 5 bases; J trimming: 4 bases; junction bases outside the gene matches: 6. The CDR3 reads CASSPLAGVPDTQYF. CDR3 nucleotide sequence: TGTGCCAGCAGTCCTCTAGCGGGAGTCCCAGATACGCAGTATTTT.

The chain combines TRBV11-3 with TRBJ2-3; 9 bases map to TRBD2. Germline V gene lookup returns CDR1 SGHNT and CDR2 YENEEA. V dropped 5 bases and J dropped 5; count of bases not matched to a gene: 11. This CDR3 comprises 16 residues. In nucleotides, the CDR3 is TGTGCCAGCAGCCCCGCTAGCGGGATTGGTGAAGATACGCAGTATTTT. Translated: CASSPASGIGEDTQYF. Combining the CDR3 with reference TRBV11-3 and TRBJ2-3 gives the whole variable domain EAGVVQSPRYKIIEKKQPVAFWCNPISGHNTLYWYLQNLGQGPELLIRYENEEAVDDSQLPKDRFSAERLKGVDSTLKIQPAELGDSAVYLCASSPASGIGEDTQYFGPGTRLTVL.

The rearrangement links TRBV28 to TRBJ2-5, with TRBD2 as a possible D gene (6 bases). Near its end, the DNA agrees better with TRBJ2-7, so the J call may be wrong. The CDR3 contains 13 residues. CDR1 and CDR2 (germline): MDHEN, SYDVKM. In DNA form, the CDR3 reads TGTGCCAGCCTCACCCCCGGGGGTTACGAGCAGTACTTC. Translating it yields CASLTPGGYEQYF.

The chain couples TRBV7-2 to TRBJ1-2; 8 bases align to TRBD1. CDR1 is SGHTA, CDR2 FQGNSA, per germline. This CDR3 contains 13 residues. V trimming: 8 bases; J trimming: 4 bases; junction bases outside the gene matches: 6. In DNA, the CDR3 is TGTGCCAGCGGAACGACAGGGGCCTATGGCTACACCTTC. Its translation is CASGTTGAYGYTF.

This sequence joins TRBV4-1 and TRBJ2-7; 9 nucleotides match TRBD1. After removal of 4 bases from V and 7 bases from J, the junction contained 14 bases not matched to a gene. The CDR3 loop spans 16 amino acids. Germline values: CDR1 MGHRA, CDR2 YSYEKL. In DNA form, the CDR3 reads TGCGCCAGCAGCCCCTACATCGGACAGGGGCGAATGGAGCAGTACTTC. It encodes CASSPYIGQGRMEQYF.

This clone occurred once. V usage is TRBV7-2 and J usage is TRBJ1-1; a weak D match, TRBD1 (5 bases). V was pared by 5 bases and J by 7 bases, with 14 bases between. The CDR3 is made up of 13 amino acids. Germline V gene sequence: CDR1 SGHTA, CDR2 FQGNSA. The CDR3 region has the DNA TGTGCCAGCAGCCTAGTGGAGGGGTATGAAGCTTTCTTT. Amino acids: CASSLVEGYEAFF.

The rearrangement joins TRBV6-5 to TRBJ2-3; a possible D gene is TRBD2 (5 bases). Germline V gene lookup returns CDR1 MNHEY and CDR2 SVGAGI. The ends were cut back, 6 bases at V and 4 bases at J, with 17 bases in the middle. This CDR3 contains 15 residues. CDR3 bases: TGTGCCAGCAGCCAACGGGATTTCAGCTCAGATACGCAGTATTTT. As protein: CASSQRDFSSDTQYF.

The chain carries TRBV7-9 and TRBJ1-2; TRBD1 matches at 9 bases. This CDR3 is built from 14 residues. With V trimmed by 5 bases and J by 5 bases, 6 bases remained unmatched. Germline V gives CDR1 SEHNR, CDR2 FQNEAQ (reference sequence). The CDR3 nucleotides read TGTGCCAGCAGCCCCTACAGGGGGCATTATGGCTACACCTTC. Encoded protein: CASSPYRGHYGYTF.

This clone was counted between two and nine times. This chain links TRBV6-4 with TRBJ1-4; 11 nucleotides line up with TRBD1. Germline V gene lookup returns CDR1 MRHNA and CDR2 SNTAGT. This CDR3 comprises 15 residues. V shed 3 bases, J shed 6 bases, and the junction held 3 bases outside the gene matches. CDR3 protein: CASSERTGGDEKLFF. In DNA form, the CDR3 reads TGTGCCAGCAGTGAGCGGACAGGGGGCGATGAAAAACTGTTTTTT.

The chain recombines TRBV7-8 with TRBJ2-3; 12 bases map to TRBD2. J lost 8 bases, V lost 5 bases, and 11 bases had no gene match. The germline gives CDR1 SGHVS, CDR2 FQNEAQ. The CDR3 has 16 amino acids. Written as DNA, the CDR3 is TGTGCCAGCAGCACTCGACTAGCGGGAGTAAAGGGTACGCAGTATTTT. Its protein product is CASSTRLAGVKGTQYF.

The chain joins TRBV14 to TRBJ2-2, with D possibly matching TRBD1 (7 bases). CDR1 SGHDN and CDR2 FVKESK come from the germline V gene. The CDR3 is 16 residues long. V was cut by 5 bases and J by 7 bases, with 20 bases left in between. The CDR3 protein is CASSTHGGGFGGELFF. CDR3 sequence (DNA): TGTGCCAGCAGCACCCACGGAGGGGGCTTTGGCGGGGAGCTGTTTTTT.

V and J are TRBV30 and TRBJ2-3, with 8 bases fitting TRBD2. After removal of 4 bases from V and 5 bases from J, the junction contained 5 bases not matched to a gene. The CDR3 runs 13 residues. Per the germline V gene, CDR1 is GTSNPN and CDR2 is SVGIG (reference sequence). In DNA form, the CDR3 reads TGTGCCTGGAACCCGGGGGGGCTAGATACGCAGTATTTT. Its protein is CAWNPGGLDTQYF.

The chain carries TRBV7-9 and TRBJ1-3, with D hard to call. Deletions cut 5 bases from V and 4 bases from J, with 15 bases between. Germline lookup yields CDR1 SEHNR and CDR2 FQNEAQ (reference sequence). The length of the CDR3 is 15 residues. CDR3 in DNA: TGTGCCAGCAGCCCCAGAAACCCTTTCGGAAACACCATATATTTT. Encoded protein: CASSPRNPFGNTIYF.

This clone has a handful of counts. V and J are TRBV2 and TRBJ2-3; TRBD2 agrees at 7 bases. Germline trimming cut 6 bases from V and 0 bases from J; bases unmatched to any gene: 3. CDR1 SNHLY and CDR2 FYNNEI come from the germline V gene. The CDR3 has 14 amino acids. The CDR3 loop reads CASRAGPSTDTQYF. In DNA form, the CDR3 reads TGTGCCAGCAGAGCGGGGCCTAGCACAGATACGCAGTATTTT.

This clone was seen a single time. This chain connects TRBV2 to TRBJ2-3; D possibly corresponds to TRBD2 (5 bases). This CDR3 has 14 amino acids. The germline CDR1 and CDR2 sequences are SNHLY and FYNNEI. V was cut by 8 bases and J by 0 bases, with 12 bases left in between. The CDR3 DNA reads TGTGCCAGCGGGGAGAGCCCTAGCACAGATACGCAGTATTTT. Protein product: CASGESPSTDTQYF.

The rearrangement joins TRBV10-2 to TRBJ1-4; TRBD1 matches 8 bases. Germline CDR1 and CDR2: WSHSY and SAAADI. The V and J ends lost 1 base and 8 bases, in that order; junction bases with no gene match: 6. The CDR3 is made up of 15 amino acids. CDR3 sequence reads: CASSEFQGAEEKLFF. In DNA form, the CDR3 reads TGCGCCAGCAGTGAGTTTCAGGGGGCGGAGGAAAAACTGTTTTTT.